The sequence of this TCR beta chain was determined in a study of T cell changes during pregnancy in multiple sclerosis. The CDR3 covers 16 residues. V shed 4 bases and J shed 5 bases, with 22 bases lying between them. Germline assignment: CDR1 SGHNT and CDR2 YYREEE (reference sequence). This table comes from immunoSEQ multiplex PCR, and its TCRdb copy is limited to in-frame clones, with some not included. This table has tens of thousands of clones, 85% to 90% appearing once. This TCR came from a female donor in good health, enrolled as a control in a pregnancy study. The sequencing here drew on peripheral blood, taken in the first trimester of pregnancy. This sequence joins TRBV5-4 and TRBJ2-7; weak D call: TRBD2 (6 bases). The DNA for the CDR3 is TGTGCCAGCAGCCCCGGGGCGGGGACCCCACCGGACGAGCAGTACTTC. This sequence encodes CASSPGAGTPPDEQYF. Drawing the rest from reference TRBV5-4 and TRBJ2-7, the complete variable domain is ETGVTQSPTHLIKTRGQQVTLRCSSQSGHNTVSWYQQALGQGPQFIFQYYREEENGRGNFPPRFSGLQFPNYSSELNVNALELDDSALYLCASSPGAGTPPDEQYFGPGTRLTVT.